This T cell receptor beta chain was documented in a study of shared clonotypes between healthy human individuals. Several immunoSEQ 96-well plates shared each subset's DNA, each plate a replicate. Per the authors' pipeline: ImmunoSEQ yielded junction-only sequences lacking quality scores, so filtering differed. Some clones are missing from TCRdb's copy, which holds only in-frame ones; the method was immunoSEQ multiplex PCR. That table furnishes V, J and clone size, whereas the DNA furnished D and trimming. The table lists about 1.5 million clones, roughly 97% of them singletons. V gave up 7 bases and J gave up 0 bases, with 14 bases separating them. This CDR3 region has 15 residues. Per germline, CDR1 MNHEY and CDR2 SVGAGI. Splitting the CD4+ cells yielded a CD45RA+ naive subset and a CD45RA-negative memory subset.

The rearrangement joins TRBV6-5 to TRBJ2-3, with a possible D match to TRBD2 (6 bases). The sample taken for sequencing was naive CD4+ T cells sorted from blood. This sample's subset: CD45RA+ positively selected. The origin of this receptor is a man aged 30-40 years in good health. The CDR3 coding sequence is TGTGCCAGCACCCAAGGGCGGGGTAGCACAGATACGCAGTATTTT. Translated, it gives CASTQGRGSTDTQYF.